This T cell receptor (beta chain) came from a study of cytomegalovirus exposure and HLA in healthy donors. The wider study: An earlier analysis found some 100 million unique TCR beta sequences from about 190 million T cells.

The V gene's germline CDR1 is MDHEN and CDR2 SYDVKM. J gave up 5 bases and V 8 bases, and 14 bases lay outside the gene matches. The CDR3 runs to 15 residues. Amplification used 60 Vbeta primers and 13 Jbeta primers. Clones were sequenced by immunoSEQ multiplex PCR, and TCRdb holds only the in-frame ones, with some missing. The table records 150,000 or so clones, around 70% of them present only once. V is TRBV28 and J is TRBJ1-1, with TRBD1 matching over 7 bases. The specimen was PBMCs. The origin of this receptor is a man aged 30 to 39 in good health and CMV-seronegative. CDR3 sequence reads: CASRARGSEWTEAFF. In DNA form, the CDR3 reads TGTGCCAGCCGTGCCAGGGGGTCGGAATGGACTGAAGCTTTCTTT.